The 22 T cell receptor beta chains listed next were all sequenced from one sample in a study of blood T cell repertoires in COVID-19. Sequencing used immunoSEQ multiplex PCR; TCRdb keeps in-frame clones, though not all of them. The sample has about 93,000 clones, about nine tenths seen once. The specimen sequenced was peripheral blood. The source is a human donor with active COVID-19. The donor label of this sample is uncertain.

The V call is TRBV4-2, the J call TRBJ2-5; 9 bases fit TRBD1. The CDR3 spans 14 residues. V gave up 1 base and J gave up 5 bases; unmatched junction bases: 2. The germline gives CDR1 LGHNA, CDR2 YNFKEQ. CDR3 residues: CASSQADRGETQYF. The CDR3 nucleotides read TGTGCCAGCAGCCAAGCGGACAGGGGTGAGACCCAGTACTTC.

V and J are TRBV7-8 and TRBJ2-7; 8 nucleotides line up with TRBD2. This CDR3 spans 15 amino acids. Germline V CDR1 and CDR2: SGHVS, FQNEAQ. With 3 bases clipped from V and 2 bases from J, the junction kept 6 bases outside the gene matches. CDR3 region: CASSLKRGPTYEQYF. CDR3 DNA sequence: TGTGCCAGCAGCTTGAAGCGGGGGCCCACCTACGAGCAGTACTTC.

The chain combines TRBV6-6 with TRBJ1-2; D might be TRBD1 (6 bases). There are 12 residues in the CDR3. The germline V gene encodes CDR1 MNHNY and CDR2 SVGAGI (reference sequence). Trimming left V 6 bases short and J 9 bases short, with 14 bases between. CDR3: CASSSNRDRYTF. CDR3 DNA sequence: TGTGCCAGCAGCAGTAACAGGGATCGCTACACCTTC.

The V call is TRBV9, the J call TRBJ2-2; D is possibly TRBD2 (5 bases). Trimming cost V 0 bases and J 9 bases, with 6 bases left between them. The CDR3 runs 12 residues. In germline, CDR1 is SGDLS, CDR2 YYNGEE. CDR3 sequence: CASSVDGRELFF. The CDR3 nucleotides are TGTGCCAGCAGCGTAGACGGGAGGGAGCTGTTTTTT.

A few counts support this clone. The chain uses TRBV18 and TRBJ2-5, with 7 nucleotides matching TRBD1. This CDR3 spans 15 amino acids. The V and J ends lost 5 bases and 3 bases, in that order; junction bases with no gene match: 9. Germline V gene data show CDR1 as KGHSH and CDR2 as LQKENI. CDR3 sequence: CASSTRGGPEETQYF. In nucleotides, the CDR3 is TGTGCCAGCTCAACTCGAGGGGGCCCAGAAGAGACCCAGTACTTC.

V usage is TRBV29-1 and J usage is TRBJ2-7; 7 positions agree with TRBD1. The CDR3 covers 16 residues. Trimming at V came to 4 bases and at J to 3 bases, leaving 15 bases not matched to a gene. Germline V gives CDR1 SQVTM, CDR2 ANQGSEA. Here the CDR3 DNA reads TGCAGCGTTGGACGCCAACAGGGGCCCCTTGGCTACGAGCAGTACTTC. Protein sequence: CSVGRQQGPLGYEQYF.

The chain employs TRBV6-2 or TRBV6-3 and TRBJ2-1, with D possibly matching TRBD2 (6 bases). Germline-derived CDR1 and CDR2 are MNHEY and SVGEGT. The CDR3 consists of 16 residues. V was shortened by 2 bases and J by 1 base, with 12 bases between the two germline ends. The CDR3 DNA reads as TGTGCCAGCAGTTACACTGGGACTGTGTCCTACAATGAGCAGTTCTTC. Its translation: CASSYTGTVSYNEQFF.

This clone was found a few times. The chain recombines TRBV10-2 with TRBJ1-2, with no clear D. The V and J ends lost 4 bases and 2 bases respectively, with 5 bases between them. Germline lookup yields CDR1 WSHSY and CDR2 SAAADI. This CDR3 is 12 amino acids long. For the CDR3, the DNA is TGCGCCAGCAGTGCCGGGAACTATGGCTACACCTTC. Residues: CASSAGNYGYTF.

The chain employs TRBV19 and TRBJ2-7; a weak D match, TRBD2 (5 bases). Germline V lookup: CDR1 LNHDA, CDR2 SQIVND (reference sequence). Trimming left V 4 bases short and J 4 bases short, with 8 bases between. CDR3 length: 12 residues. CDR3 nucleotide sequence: TGTGCCAGTAGTAGCGGAGGTTACGAGCAGTACTTC. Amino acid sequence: CASSSGGYEQYF.

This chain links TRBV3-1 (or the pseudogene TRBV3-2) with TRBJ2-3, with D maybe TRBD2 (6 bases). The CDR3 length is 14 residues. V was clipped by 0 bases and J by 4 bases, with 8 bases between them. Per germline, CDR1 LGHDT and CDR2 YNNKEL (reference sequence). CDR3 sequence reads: CASSQDAGSDTQYF. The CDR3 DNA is TGTGCCAGCAGCCAAGATGCGGGGTCAGATACGCAGTATTTT.

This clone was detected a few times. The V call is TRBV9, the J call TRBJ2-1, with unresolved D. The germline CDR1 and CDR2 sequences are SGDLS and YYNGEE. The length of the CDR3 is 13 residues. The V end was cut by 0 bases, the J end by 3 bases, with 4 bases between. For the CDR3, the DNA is TGTGCCAGCAGCGTAGCTCTCTACAATGAGCAGTTCTTC. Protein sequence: CASSVALYNEQFF.

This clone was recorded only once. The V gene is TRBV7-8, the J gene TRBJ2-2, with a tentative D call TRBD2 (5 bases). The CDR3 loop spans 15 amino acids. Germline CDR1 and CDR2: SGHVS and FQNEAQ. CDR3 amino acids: CAYPERGLVTGELFF. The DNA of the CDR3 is TGTGCTTACCCCGAGCGAGGGTTAGTCACCGGGGAGCTGTTTTTT.

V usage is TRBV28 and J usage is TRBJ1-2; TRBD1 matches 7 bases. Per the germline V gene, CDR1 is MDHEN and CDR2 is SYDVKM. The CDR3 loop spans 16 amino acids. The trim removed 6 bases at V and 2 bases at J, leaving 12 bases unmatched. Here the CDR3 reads CASSLRSGQFNYGYTF. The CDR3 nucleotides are TGTGCCAGCAGCTTAAGGTCGGGACAGTTCAACTATGGCTACACCTTC.

CDR3 in amino acids: CAISESTGYGYTF. CDR3 bases: TGTGCCATCAGTGAGTCGACAGGATATGGCTACACCTTC. The rearrangement uses TRBV10-3 and TRBJ1-2; D is perhaps TRBD1 (6 bases). With 0 bases removed from V and 5 bases from J, the gap between germline ends came to 7 bases. This CDR3 has 13 amino acids. Germline assignment: CDR1 ENHRY and CDR2 SYGVKD.

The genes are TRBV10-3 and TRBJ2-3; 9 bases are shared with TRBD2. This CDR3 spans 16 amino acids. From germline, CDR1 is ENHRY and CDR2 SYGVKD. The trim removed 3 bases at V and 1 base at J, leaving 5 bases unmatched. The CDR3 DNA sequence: TGTGCCATCAGTGAAGGCGGCGGGGGGGGCACAGATACGCAGTATTTT. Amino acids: CAISEGGGGGTDTQYF.

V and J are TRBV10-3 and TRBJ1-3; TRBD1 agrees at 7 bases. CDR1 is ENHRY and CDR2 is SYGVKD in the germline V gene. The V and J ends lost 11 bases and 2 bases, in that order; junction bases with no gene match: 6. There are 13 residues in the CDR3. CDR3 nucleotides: TGTGCCCATTTACAGGGGCCTGGAAACACCATATATTTT. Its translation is CAHLQGPGNTIYF.

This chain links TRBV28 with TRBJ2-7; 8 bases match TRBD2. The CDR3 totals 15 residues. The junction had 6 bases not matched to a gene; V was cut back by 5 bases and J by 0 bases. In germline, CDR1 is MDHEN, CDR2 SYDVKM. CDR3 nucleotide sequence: TGTGCCAGCAGTGCCGCGGGGGGAAGCTCCTACGAGCAGTACTTC. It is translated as CASSAAGGSSYEQYF.

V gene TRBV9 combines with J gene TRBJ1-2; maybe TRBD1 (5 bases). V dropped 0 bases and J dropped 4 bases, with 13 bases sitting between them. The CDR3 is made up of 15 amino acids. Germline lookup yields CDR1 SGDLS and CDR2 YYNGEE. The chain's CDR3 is CASSVGRAYGYGYTF. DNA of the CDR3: TGTGCCAGCAGCGTAGGCAGGGCGTATGGCTATGGCTACACCTTC.

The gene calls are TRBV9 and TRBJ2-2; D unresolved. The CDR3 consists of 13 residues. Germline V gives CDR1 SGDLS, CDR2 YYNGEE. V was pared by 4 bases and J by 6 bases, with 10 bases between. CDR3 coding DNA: TGTGCCAGCAGCCTCCTGAGCGCCGGGGAGCTGTTTTTT. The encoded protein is CASSLLSAGELFF.

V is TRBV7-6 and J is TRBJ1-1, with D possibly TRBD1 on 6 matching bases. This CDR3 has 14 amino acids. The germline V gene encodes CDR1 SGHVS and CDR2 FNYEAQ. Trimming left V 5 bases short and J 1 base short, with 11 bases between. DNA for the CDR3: TGTGCCAGCAGCCAATCGGGACAGAACACTGAAGCTTTCTTT. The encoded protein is CASSQSGQNTEAFF.

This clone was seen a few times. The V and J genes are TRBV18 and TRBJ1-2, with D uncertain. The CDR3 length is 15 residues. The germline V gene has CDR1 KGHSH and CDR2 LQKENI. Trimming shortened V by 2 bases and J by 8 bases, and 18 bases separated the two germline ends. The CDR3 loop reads CASSPADLLLRGYTF. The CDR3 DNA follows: TGTGCCAGCTCACCAGCTGACTTGCTCTTAAGGGGCTACACCTTC.

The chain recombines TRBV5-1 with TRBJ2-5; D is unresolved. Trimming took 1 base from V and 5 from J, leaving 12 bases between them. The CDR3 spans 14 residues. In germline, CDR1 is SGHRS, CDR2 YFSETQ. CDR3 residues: CASSLRPLVETQYF. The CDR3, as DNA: TGCGCCAGCAGCTTGAGGCCGCTAGTGGAGACCCAGTACTTC.